This section outlines one T cell receptor (beta chain) sequence together with its context. What it binds is unknown. Germline V gene lookup returns CDR1 SGDLS and CDR2 YYNGEE. CDR3 length: 13 residues. Trimming stripped 3 bases from V and 12 bases from J, with 13 bases between. Sample time point: cycle 4 day 1 (C4D1), after less than 7 weeks of nivolumab. Autologous stem cell transplantation was followed by relapse in every patient, and brentuximab vedotin exposure varied. Best responses fell into complete response, partial response or progressive disease. This sample is drawn from a study of PD-1 blockade in classical Hodgkin lymphoma. General study points: Healthy donors reportedly exceeded newly diagnosed patients in baseline TCR diversity. The baseline diversity of complete responders showed similarity to that of newly diagnosed patients.

TCRdb keeps only in-frame clones here, not all; method: immunoSEQ multiplex PCR. The data contain tens of thousands of clones, 90% of them singletons. The sample here was peripheral blood mononuclear cells (PBMCs), taken before the fourth cycle of nivolumab. The sequence was collected from a human donor with classical Hodgkin lymphoma. V usage is TRBV9 and J usage is TRBJ1-6; D is undetermined. CDR3 DNA sequence: TGTGCCAGCAGCGCGGGTGGGGAGGGACCCCTCCACTTT. Its protein is CASSAGGEGPLHF. Supplemented by reference TRBV9 and TRBJ1-6, the full variable domain reads DSGVTQTPKHLITATGQRVTLRCSPRSGDLSVYWYQQSLDQGLQFLIQYYNGEERAKGNILERFSAQQFPDLHSELNLSSLELGDSALYFCASSAGGEGPLHFGNGTRLTVT.